This TCR beta chain appears in the sequencing data of a study of blood T cells in healthy people across ages. Through a sample-barcoded 5' primer and a J-beta primer mix, a second PCR was run for roughly 7 to 12 cycles. One entry per CDR3 protein, called by TCRdb with MiXCR from the 5' RACE reads. The data contain around 1.5 million distinct CDR3 sequences, 42% of them singletons. A remark on this clonotype: Its antigen is currently unknown.

This CDR3 contains 14 residues. Germline CDR1 is SGDLS and CDR2 is YYNGEE. The junction had 2 bases not matched to a gene; V was cut back by 2 bases and J by 1 base. Study results and caveats: Whereas aged donors had fewer naive CD4+ cells, long-lived donors had more of them and higher diversity.

The chain has TRBV9 and TRBJ2-7, with TRBD1 matching over 8 bases. This receptor was identified in a woman younger than 35 in good health. The source material was blood. The CDR3 bases are TGTGCCAGCAGCGTGGGACAGGTTTCCTACGAGCAGTACTTC. Translated: CASSVGQVSYEQYF.